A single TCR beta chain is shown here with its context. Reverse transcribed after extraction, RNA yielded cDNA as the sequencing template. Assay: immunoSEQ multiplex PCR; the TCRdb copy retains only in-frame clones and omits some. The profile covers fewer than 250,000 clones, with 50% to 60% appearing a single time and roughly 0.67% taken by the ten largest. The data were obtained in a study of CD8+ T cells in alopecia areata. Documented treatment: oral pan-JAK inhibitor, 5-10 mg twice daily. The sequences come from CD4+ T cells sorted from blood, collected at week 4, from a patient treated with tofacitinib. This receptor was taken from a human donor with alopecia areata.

The CDR3 sequence is CATSRDLTGGLNQPQHF. The CDR3 region has the DNA TGTGCCACCAGCAGAGATCTCACAGGGGGTCTCAATCAGCCCCAGCATTTT. V usage is TRBV15 and J usage is TRBJ1-5; 8 positions match TRBD1. After removal of 0 bases from V and 3 bases from J, the junction contained 7 bases not matched to a gene. CDR1 and CDR2 from the germline V gene are LNHNV and YYDKDF (reference sequence). The CDR3 is made up of 17 amino acids.